These T cell receptor beta chains were read from a single sample in a study of shared clonotypes between healthy human individuals. The table came from immunoSEQ multiplex PCR; TCRdb's copy has only in-frame clones and leaves some out. The data contain more than 2 million clones, 85% to 95% of them singletons. The sample was naive CD4+ T cells sorted from blood. The receptor source for this set is a man between 18 and 35 years old in good health. Both conserved end residues are part of each CDR3. D genes are given only for firm matches. A row's size may be missing; if present it is once, few, many or a size class.

d_call	clone_size	v_call	j_call	cdr3_length	cdr3_nt	cdr3_aa
.	.	TRBV7-9	TRBJ2-5	14	TGTGCCAGCAGCTTAGTGGGGACTCAAGAGACCCAGTACTTC	CASSLVGTQETQYF
TRBD2	.	TRBV19	TRBJ2-7	15	TGTGCCAGTAGAACTACTAGCGGAACTACTTACGAGCAGTACTTC	CASRTTSGTTYEQYF
.	.	TRBV29-1	TRBJ2-5	13	TGCAGCGTTGAAAAGAACAGGGCGGAGACCCAGTACTTC	CSVEKNRAETQYF
TRBD1	.	TRBV2	TRBJ2-7	16	TGTGCCAGCAGTGAAGCACCCCCGGGACAGGGCAGCGAGCAGTACTTC	CASSEAPPGQGSEQYF
.	.	TRBV5-5	TRBJ1-1	13	TGTGCCAGCAGCGATCGGGTGAACACTGAAGCTTTCTTT	CASSDRVNTEAFF
TRBD1	.	TRBV6-6	TRBJ2-3	13	TGTGCCAGCAGTCGACAGGGACCAGATACGCAGTATTTT	CASSRQGPDTQYF
.	.	TRBV18	TRBJ2-2	13	TGTGCCAGCTCACCCGCAAACACCGGGGAGCTGTTTTTT	CASSPANTGELFF
.	.	TRBV7-9	TRBJ2-7	15	TGTGCCAGCAGCTTAGGAGAACAAGGTCCCTACGAGCAGTACTTC	CASSLGEQGPYEQYF
.	.	TRBV11-2	TRBJ1-3	14	TGTGCCAGCAGCTTAGAGGGCTCTGGAAACACCATATATTTT	CASSLEGSGNTIYF
.	.	TRBV10-2	TRBJ1-6	12	TGCGCCAGTAGTGAGAGGTACAATCCCCTCCACTTT	CASSERYNPLHF
.	.	TRBV11-2	TRBJ2-1	16	TGTGCCAGCAGCTCTATCAGCGGAGGGCAGTACAATGAGCAGTTCTTC	CASSSISGGQYNEQFF
.	.	TRBV6-5	TRBJ1-2	12	TGTGCCAGCACCTCAAGTGGGGGTGGCTACACCTTC	CASTSSGGGYTF
.	.	TRBV7-8	TRBJ2-3	13	TGTGCCAGCAGCTTAGGGTACACAGATACGCAGTATTTT	CASSLGYTDTQYF
.	.	TRBV5-5	TRBJ1-4	14	TGTGCCAGCAGCGCTCACAACGGTAATGAAAAACTGTTTTTT	CASSAHNGNEKLFF
.	.	TRBV7-8	TRBJ1-3	16	TGTGCCAGCAGCTTAGCGATCTGGGGGGGAGGAAACACCATATATTTT	CASSLAIWGGGNTIYF
.	.	TRBV10-3	TRBJ2-2	14	TGTGCCATCAGTGAGTCAGGGGATGGAGGGGAGCTGTTTTTT	CAISESGDGGELFF
.	.	TRBV18	TRBJ1-5	16	TGTGCCAGCTCTACCAGGGTGTTAGGGGACCATCAGCCCCAGCATTTT	CASSTRVLGDHQPQHF
TRBD2	.	TRBV5-1	TRBJ2-1	18	TGCGCCAGCAGCTTGGGATCTAGCGGGAGTATCGCCTACAATGAGCAGTTCTTC	CASSLGSSGSIAYNEQFF
TRBD1	.	TRBV6-1	TRBJ2-7	15	TGTGCCGGCGGTAAAATACAGGGGTCTTCATACGAGCAGTACTTC	CAGGKIQGSSYEQYF
.	.	TRBV19	TRBJ1-5	14	TGTGCCAGTATGGTAGGGGGAATCAATCAGCCCCAGCATTTT	CASMVGGINQPQHF
.	.	TRBV5-6	TRBJ1-2	14	TGTGCCAGCAGCTTACCGGGAACTAACTATGGCTACACCTTC	CASSLPGTNYGYTF
TRBD2	.	TRBV4-3	TRBJ2-5	14	TGCGCCACCGGTGCTAGCGGGAGAGGTGAGACCCAGTACTTC	CATGASGRGETQYF
.	.	TRBV7-2	TRBJ2-3	16	TGTGCCAGCAGCTTATCGTGGACAGAAGGCACAGATACGCAGTATTTT	CASSLSWTEGTDTQYF
.	.	TRBV7-9	TRBJ1-2	13	TGTGCCAGCAGCTCCGAAACTCAGTCGCGGTACACCTTC	CASSSETQSRYTF
TRBD1	.	TRBV7-9	TRBJ1-1	15	TGTGCCAGCAGCTCGGACAGGGGGCGAGTAGCTGAAGCTTTCTTT	CASSSDRGRVAEAFF
.	.	TRBV27	TRBJ1-5	16	TGTGCCAGCAGTTTAGGACCGATGGGCGGCAATCAGCCCCAGCATTTT	CASSLGPMGGNQPQHF
.	.	TRBV6-5	TRBJ2-7	15	TGTGCCAGCACCAATACCGGGACTGGCTTCTACGAGCAGTACTTC	CASTNTGTGFYEQYF
TRBD1	.	TRBV30	TRBJ2-7	13	TGTGCCTGGAGTCCCGGACAGGGCTACGAGCAGTACTTC	CAWSPGQGYEQYF
TRBD2	.	TRBV7-9	TRBJ2-5	16	TGTGCCAGCAGCTTAGCCGTTAGCGGGGGCCAAGAGACCCAGTACTTC	CASSLAVSGGQETQYF
.	.	TRBV11-2	TRBJ1-2	13	TGTGCCAGCAGCCCCGGCCGGGGGACGGGCTACACCTTC	CASSPGRGTGYTF
.	.	TRBV10-3	TRBJ2-2	15	TGTGCCATCAGTGAAGGCAGGGGTATTACCGGGGAGCTGTTTTTT	CAISEGRGITGELFF
.	.	TRBV6-5	TRBJ2-1	16	TGTGCCAGCAGTTACTCTTTTCTGATGGGCCGCAATGAGCAGTTCTTC	CASSYSFLMGRNEQFF
.	.	TRBV14	TRBJ1-2	13	TGTGCCAGCAGCCAGGGACGGCTCTATGGCTACACCTTC	CASSQGRLYGYTF
.	.	TRBV27	TRBJ1-1	15	TGTGCCAGCAGTCTGGGGACCGTCCCAAACACTGAAGCTTTCTTT	CASSLGTVPNTEAFF
.	.	TRBV18	TRBJ1-5	15	TGTGCCAGCTCTCAATTCGGAGGGGGCAATCAGCCCCAGCATTTT	CASSQFGGGNQPQHF
TRBD1	.	TRBV5-8	TRBJ1-2	16	TGTGCCAGCAGCAGGGGACAGATTCCCCCCTACTATGGCTACACCTTC	CASSRGQIPPYYGYTF
TRBD1	.	TRBV15	TRBJ2-7	15	TGTGCCACCAGCAGCGACAGGGGGTCCCTCTACGAGCAGTACTTC	CATSSDRGSLYEQYF
.	once	TRBV7-2	TRBJ1-5	14	TGTGCCAGCAGCTTAGCAGACAGAAATCAGCCCCAGCATTTT	CASSLADRNQPQHF
TRBD2	.	TRBV4-3	TRBJ2-1	17	TGCGCCAGCAGCCAAGAAAAGACTAGCGGGCGGAACAATGAGCAGTTCTTC	CASSQEKTSGRNNEQFF
.	.	TRBV20-1	TRBJ2-1	11	TGCAGTGCTAGACCTTCAGGGAAGCAGTTCTTC	CSARPSGKQFF
.	.	TRBV28	TRBJ2-7	14	TGTGCCAGCAGCACAGGGATTATCTCCTACGAGCAGTACTTC	CASSTGIISYEQYF
.	.	TRBV19	TRBJ1-2	15	TGTGCCAGTAGTATAGATTCCGACAGTCCTTATGGCTACACCTTC	CASSIDSDSPYGYTF
.	.	TRBV19	TRBJ1-5	14	TGTGCCAGTAATAAAGGGGTTTTCACTCAGCCCCAGCATTTT	CASNKGVFTQPQHF
TRBD1	.	TRBV5-1	TRBJ2-3	15	TGCGCCAGCAGCTTGGCGGGACAGGGGGCAGATACGCAGTATTTT	CASSLAGQGADTQYF
TRBD1	once	TRBV7-2	TRBJ1-6	16	TGTGCCAGCAGCTGGCCGGGACAGGGAGATAATTCACCCCTCCACTTT	CASSWPGQGDNSPLHF
TRBD1	.	TRBV7-2	TRBJ1-5	14	TGTGCCAGCAGCTTATCAGGGGGGGGTCAGCCCCAGCATTTT	CASSLSGGGQPQHF
TRBD1	.	TRBV5-6	TRBJ1-3	15	TGTGCCAGCAGCCTAGGGACAGGGGGCGGAAACACCATATATTTT	CASSLGTGGGNTIYF
.	few	TRBV30	TRBJ1-2	15	TGTGCCTGGAGTGCCGTAGGAGGCCCCCAGGGGGGCTACACCTTC	CAWSAVGGPQGGYTF
TRBD1	.	TRBV4-3	TRBJ2-3	15	TGCGCCAGCAGCCAAGATCGCAGGGGGCAGGATACGCAGTATTTT	CASSQDRRGQDTQYF
TRBD1	once	TRBV2	TRBJ1-2	13	TGTGCCAGCAGTCGGGACAGCGGCTATGGCTACACCTTC	CASSRDSGYGYTF
TRBD1	.	TRBV18	TRBJ1-4	14	TGTGCCAGCTCACCACAGGGGGCGGGTGAAAAACTGTTTTTT	CASSPQGAGEKLFF
.	.	TRBV5-1	TRBJ2-7	14	TGCGCCAGCAGCTTGGGACAGTCTTTTTACGAGCAGTACTTC	CASSLGQSFYEQYF
.	.	TRBV4-3	TRBJ1-4	15	TGCGCCAGCAGCCAGGACAGCGCAACTAATGAAAAACTGTTTTTT	CASSQDSATNEKLFF
TRBD1	.	TRBV6-6	TRBJ1-3	16	TGTGCCAGCAGTCGGGCTGGACAGGGCTCTGGAAACACCATATATTTT	CASSRAGQGSGNTIYF
.	.	TRBV30	TRBJ1-5	13	TGTGCCTGGAGTGGGGGGGTACGCCAGCCCCAGCATTTT	CAWSGGVRQPQHF
.	.	TRBV2	TRBJ2-1	14	TGTGCCAGCAGCAGGGACGGAGTAAACAATGAGCAGTTCTTC	CASSRDGVNNEQFF
TRBD1	.	TRBV9	TRBJ1-6	14	TGTGCCAGCAGCCCCGGACAGGGTAGATCACCCCTCCACTTT	CASSPGQGRSPLHF